One sample yielded the 20 T cell receptor beta chains listed below, sequenced in a study of shared clonotypes between healthy human individuals. Some clones are missing from TCRdb's copy, which holds only in-frame ones; the method was immunoSEQ multiplex PCR. The table lists a few million clones, 85% to 95% of them singletons. The sequencing sample was made of naive CD4+ T cells from PBMCs. Subset defined: CD45RA+ positively selected. The receptors here all came from a man aged 18 to 29 in good health. Some clones in this sample may be carry-over from other donors' samples.

The V call is TRBV5-4, the J call TRBJ2-1, with 10 bases matching TRBD1. Trimming at V came to 4 bases and at J to 6 bases, leaving 7 bases not matched to a gene. Germline V CDR1 and CDR2: SGHNT, YYREEE (reference sequence). There are 15 residues in the CDR3. The CDR3 DNA is TGTGCCAGCAGCGTCCCGGGACAGGGGCTCAATGAGCAGTTCTTC. Protein sequence: CASSVPGQGLNEQFF.

The rearrangement uses TRBV5-1 and TRBJ2-2; possible D gene TRBD1, 6 bases. V lost 4 bases to trimming and J lost 7 bases, with 17 bases between them. The V gene's germline CDR1 is SGHRS and CDR2 YFSETQ. The CDR3 spans 15 residues. The CDR3, as DNA: TGCGCCAGCAGCCTCGTGGGGGCGGTAGGCGGGGAGCTGTTTTTT. Its protein product is CASSLVGAVGGELFF.

V gene TRBV28 combines with J gene TRBJ1-5, with D tentatively TRBD1 (5 bases). CDR1 is MDHEN and CDR2 is SYDVKM in the germline V gene. Deletions cut 6 bases from V and 9 bases from J, with 18 bases between. The CDR3 spans 14 residues. The CDR3 loop reads CASSPGRGARPQHF. The CDR3 region has the DNA TGTGCCAGCAGCCCCGGGAGGGGAGCACGGCCCCAGCATTTT.

V is TRBV10-3 and J is TRBJ2-2; TRBD1 might be the D (6 bases). Germline CDR1 ENHRY, CDR2 SYGVKD. The CDR3 totals 16 residues. V lost 2 bases and J lost 0, with 10 bases in between. This CDR3 reads CAISERQVSNTGELFF. DNA for the CDR3: TGTGCCATCAGTGAGAGACAGGTTTCGAACACCGGGGAGCTGTTTTTT.

The genes are TRBV6-5 and TRBJ1-1; D gene uncertain. CDR3 length: 11 residues. The V end was cut by 5 bases, the J end by 7 bases, with 8 bases between. Germline loops: CDR1 MNHEY, CDR2 SVGAGI. CDR3 nucleotide sequence: TGTGCCAGCAGTGCTTCAGTTGAAGCTTTCTTT. Its translation: CASSASVEAFF.

Notes on this clone: At the DNA level, this CDR3 is encoded by other sequences in the same sample as well. This sequence joins TRBV2 and TRBJ2-2; D remains ambiguous. Trimming stripped 4 bases from V and 2 bases from J, with 2 bases between. The CDR3 has 12 residues. The V gene's germline CDR1 is SNHLY and CDR2 FYNNEI. The CDR3 loop reads CASSGNTGELFF. The DNA of the CDR3 is TGTGCCAGCAGTGGCAACACCGGGGAGCTGTTTTTT.

This clone has a handful of counts. V and J are TRBV5-6 and TRBJ1-1; 7 bases are a match to TRBD1. The CDR3 has 14 residues. The junction had 4 bases not matched to a gene; V was cut back by 4 bases and J by 1 base. The V gene's germline CDR1 is SGHDT and CDR2 YYEEEE. The CDR3 DNA reads TGTGCCAGCAGCAGCAGGGGGTGGAACACTGAAGCTTTCTTT. Its translation: CASSSRGWNTEAFF.

V is TRBV2 and J is TRBJ2-1; 11 nucleotides align to TRBD2. CDR1 and CDR2 from the germline V gene are SNHLY and FYNNEI. V dropped 5 bases and J dropped 9; count of bases not matched to a gene: 9. The CDR3 contains 15 residues. CDR3 nucleotides: TGTGCCAGCAGTTTACTAGCGGGAGAGTTCATTGAGCAGTTCTTC. This encodes CASSLLAGEFIEQFF.

Turning to this clone: The sample holds other DNA sequences that translate to the same CDR3. The rearrangement links TRBV14 to TRBJ2-1; no reliable D call. The V end was cut by 0 bases, the J end by 8 bases, with 8 bases between. The CDR3 is 13 amino acids. CDR1 is SGHDN, CDR2 FVKESK, per germline. The CDR3 sequence: CASSQDLGYEQFF. The CDR3 region has the DNA TGTGCCAGCAGCCAAGATCTTGGATATGAGCAGTTCTTC.

This sequence joins TRBV7-8 and TRBJ2-1; D is ambiguous. Germline V gives CDR1 SGHVS, CDR2 FQNEAQ. The length of the CDR3 is 13 residues. V gave up 1 base and J gave up 7 bases, with 8 bases separating them. CDR3 DNA: TGTGCCAGCAGCTTAGTCGCGCGGAATGAGCAGTTCTTC. Its protein product is CASSLVARNEQFF.

This sequence joins TRBV28 and TRBJ2-7; D is undetermined. In germline, CDR1 is MDHEN, CDR2 SYDVKM. The CDR3 covers 15 residues. V shed 3 bases and J shed 4 bases, with 16 bases lying between them. The CDR3 coding sequence is TGTGCCAGCAGTTTGGTGTCCCTGGACCTTTACGAGCAGTACTTC. It codes for CASSLVSLDLYEQYF.

V is TRBV18 and J is TRBJ1-1, with D tentatively TRBD1 (5 bases). The CDR3 has 14 residues. V lost 6 bases to trimming and J lost 1 base, with 12 bases between them. The germline V gene has CDR1 KGHSH and CDR2 LQKENI. Here the CDR3 reads CASSPGVANTEAFF. The CDR3 nucleotides read TGTGCCAGCTCTCCGGGGGTGGCGAACACTGAAGCTTTCTTT.

J is TRBJ2-2 and V is TRBV28, with 9 nucleotides matching TRBD1. The ends lost 3 bases at V and 4 bases at J; junction bases unmatched: 6. Germline loops: CDR1 MDHEN, CDR2 SYDVKM. This CDR3 contains 16 residues. CDR3 bases: TGTGCCAGCAGTTTCTACAGGGGACAGGGCACCGGGGAGCTGTTTTTT. It codes for CASSFYRGQGTGELFF.

The rearrangement joins TRBV11-2 to TRBJ2-5, with D uncertain. CDR1 SGHAT and CDR2 FQNNGV come from the germline V gene. CDR3 length: 13 amino acids. V was clipped by 5 bases and J by 2 bases, with 9 bases between them. This CDR3 is CASSRPGQETQYF. The CDR3, as DNA: TGTGCCAGCAGCCGGCCGGGTCAAGAGACCCAGTACTTC.

The chain combines TRBV28 with TRBJ2-3, with D possibly matching TRBD1 (6 bases). CDR3 size: 15 residues. In germline, CDR1 is MDHEN, CDR2 SYDVKM. Trimming removed 7 bases at V and 5 bases at J, with 19 bases between. CDR3 nucleotides: TGTGCCAGCACCCTTACCCCCAGGGGTGGAGATACGCAGTATTTT. It codes for CASTLTPRGGDTQYF.

CDR3 region: CASSRGIYSNSYEQYF. The DNA of the CDR3 is TGCGCCAGCAGCCGAGGAATCTACTCAAACAGCTACGAGCAGTACTTC. The chain combines TRBV4-1 with TRBJ2-7; D remains unclear. This CDR3 region has 16 residues. Germline V gene data show CDR1 as MGHRA and CDR2 as YSYEKL. V lost 4 bases to trimming and J lost 3 bases, with 19 bases between them.

This clone was seen a few times. Other nucleotide sequences in the sample specify the same CDR3. The rearrangement links TRBV5-1 to TRBJ1-4; D may be TRBD1 (6 bases). With 4 bases removed from V and 3 bases from J, the gap between germline ends came to 10 bases. CDR1 is SGHRS, CDR2 YFSETQ, per germline. The length of the CDR3 is 14 residues. The CDR3 DNA sequence: TGCGCCAGCAGCCCGGGACAAGCTAATGAAAAACTGTTTTTT. Translation gives CASSPGQANEKLFF. Full variable domain (remainder filled in from reference TRBV5-1 and TRBJ1-4): KAGVTQTPRYLIKTRGQQVTLSCSPISGHRSVSWYQQTPGQGLQFLFEYFSETQRNKGNFPGRFSGRQFSNSRSEMNVSTLELGDSALYLCASSPGQANEKLFFGSGTQLSVL.

V is TRBV28 and J is TRBJ2-7, with a weak D call TRBD2 (6 bases). V was cut by 2 bases and J by 6 bases, with 20 bases left in between. This CDR3 has 16 residues. Germline lookup yields CDR1 MDHEN and CDR2 SYDVKM. CDR3 sequence (DNA): TGTGCCAGCAGTTTAGAGGGCTCCGGGACTCTCGCCGAGCAGTACTTC. This sequence encodes CASSLEGSGTLAEQYF.

The J gene is TRBJ2-3, the V gene TRBV2, with TRBD2 as a possible D gene (5 bases). The CDR3 covers 14 residues. V lost 6 bases to trimming and J lost 2 bases, with 12 bases between them. The germline V gene encodes CDR1 SNHLY and CDR2 FYNNEI. CDR3 DNA: TGTGCCAGCAGGACGGGAATCGTCACAGATACGCAGTATTTT. Its protein is CASRTGIVTDTQYF. The whole variable domain, remainder taken from reference TRBV2 and TRBJ2-3, is EPEVTQTPSHQVTQMGQEVILRCVPISNHLYFYWYRQILGQKVEFLVSFYNNEISEKSEIFDDQFSVERPDGSNFTLKIRSTKLEDSAMYFCASRTGIVTDTQYFGPGTRLTVL.

This sequence joins TRBV5-1 and TRBJ2-1, with 15 nucleotides matching TRBD2. Germline V gene lookup returns CDR1 SGHRS and CDR2 YFSETQ. V lost 3 bases and J lost 7; bases outside the gene matches: 11. The CDR3 has 18 amino acids. The CDR3 nucleotides are TGCGCCAGCAGCTCGGGACTAGCGGGAGGATTACAGGGGAATGAGCAGTTCTTC. Residues: CASSSGLAGGLQGNEQFF.